This TCR beta chain is drawn from a study of CD8+CD57+ T cells in acquired aplastic anemia. Study overall: Yields of DNA that came from sorted CD4+ and CD8+ cells averaged approximately 3.2 ug. Whole-study results and caveats: Comparison of patients with controls identified roughly 30 shared CD8+ CDR3 sequences.

By flow cytometry, patients selected for sequencing had shown an expansion of CD8+CD57+ cells. Genomic DNA, the template, was used for profiling of the TCR beta VDJ and CDR3. TCRdb used MiXCR to reprocess the reads, holding one entry per CDR3 protein. Seen here are approximately 150,000 distinct CDR3 sequences, 71% observed once, and the top ten hold approximately 48%. J was trimmed by 4 bases and V by 1 base; bases with no gene match: 4. CDR3 length: 14 residues. The V gene's germline CDR1 is DFQATT and CDR2 SNEGSKA (reference sequence). Of note for this clonotype: Antigen specificity is unknown.

The origin of this receptor is a human donor with aplastic anemia. Sequencing used sorted CD4+, CD8+, or CD8+CD57+ T cells (not recorded which) from PBMCs. The genes are TRBV20-1 and TRBJ2-7; 10 bases line up with TRBD2. CDR3 region: CSARVSSGSYEQYF. For the CDR3, the DNA is TGCAGTGCTAGAGTATCTAGCGGGAGTTACGAGCAGTACTTC.